This is a list of T cell receptor beta chains from one sample in a study of blood T cell repertoires in COVID-19. The table came from immunoSEQ multiplex PCR; TCRdb's copy has only in-frame clones and leaves some out. The sample consists of roughly 110,000 clones, around 82% of them appearing once. Sequenced material: peripheral blood. Receptors originate from a human donor in a cohort sampled during active COVID-19. CDR3s include the opening cysteine and the closing phenylalanine or tryptophan. The D gene is left open where the match is weak. For some rows the clone size is stated as once, few or many, or as a class when expanded; others skip it.

v_gene,j_gene,abundance,d_gene,CDR3nt,CDR3aa
TRBV6-2/TRBV6-3,TRBJ1-5,.,.,TGTGCCAGCAGTTACTTTCAGGTCGCTCAGCCCCAGCATTTT,CASSYFQVAQPQHF
TRBV7-2,TRBJ1-3,.,.,TGTGCCAGCAGCAAAAGCGGCAGTACCTCTGGAAACACCATATATTTT,CASSKSGSTSGNTIYF
TRBV7-9,TRBJ2-1,many,TRBD1,TGTGCCAGCAGCTTAGGGACAGGGGTTCACAATGAGCAGTTCTTC,CASSLGTGVHNEQFF
TRBV19,TRBJ2-1,.,.,TGTGCCAGTAGTGCCCGAGGAGCGGGCTCCTACAATGAGCAGTTCTTC,CASSARGAGSYNEQFF
TRBV28,TRBJ1-1,.,TRBD1,TGTGCCAGCAGTACAACAGACAGGGACACTGAAGCTTTCTTT,CASSTTDRDTEAFF
TRBV6-5,TRBJ2-1,.,.,TGTGCCAGCAGGGCGGGGACTCCAGGCGCCAGTGAGCAGTTCTTC,CASRAGTPGASEQFF
TRBV3-1/TRBV3-2,TRBJ2-7,.,TRBD1,TGTGCCAGCAGCCAAGTAAGCCGGACAGGGAACTACGAGCAGTACTTC,CASSQVSRTGNYEQYF
TRBV11-2,TRBJ2-3,.,TRBD1,TGTGCCAGCAGCCGGGACAGAGATACGCAGTATTTT,CASSRDRDTQYF
TRBV7-2,TRBJ2-5,few,.,TGTGCCAGCAGCTCCGGGGGACGGGAGACCCAGTACTTC,CASSSGGRETQYF
TRBV7-2,TRBJ2-5,.,TRBD2,TGTGCCAGCAGCTTCGCTAGCGGGAGGGCTGAGACCCAGTACTTC,CASSFASGRAETQYF
TRBV6-1,TRBJ2-3,.,.,TGTGCCAGCAGTGACCCCGGGAGAGGTTTGGTAGATACGCAGTATTTT,CASSDPGRGLVDTQYF
TRBV12-5,TRBJ2-1,.,TRBD1,TGTGCTAGTGGTTTTGGGACAGGGTACAATGAGCAGTTCTTC,CASGFGTGYNEQFF
TRBV3-1/TRBV3-2,TRBJ1-5,few,TRBD1,TGTGCCAGCAGCCAAGGGACAGGTTTCCCTCAGCCCCAGCATTTT,CASSQGTGFPQPQHF